These 18 T cell receptor beta chains came from one sample sequenced in a study of shared clonotypes between healthy human individuals. Clones were sequenced by immunoSEQ multiplex PCR, and TCRdb holds only the in-frame ones, with some missing. The sample gives 2 million to 2.5 million clones, roughly 95% of which show up once; more than 0.1% is in the top ten. Sequences were obtained from naive CD4+ T cells sorted from blood. The subset here: CD45RA+ positively selected. These receptor sequences come from a man aged 18 to 30 in good health.

The V gene is TRBV30, the J gene TRBJ1-3; the D is unclear. Germline assignment: CDR1 GTSNPN and CDR2 SVGIG (reference sequence). CDR3 length equals 15 residues. Trimming removed 2 bases from V and 0 bases from J, with 11 bases in between. In nucleotides, the CDR3 is TGTGCCTGGAGTAGTCAGGAGAGCTCTGGAAACACCATATATTTT. Residues: CAWSSQESSGNTIYF.

As to this clone: Other nucleotide sequences from this sample produce the same CDR3. The rearrangement links TRBV6-5 to TRBJ2-5, with D tentatively TRBD1 (5 bases). From germline, CDR1 is MNHEY and CDR2 SVGAGI. The CDR3 sequence is 14 residues long. The V and J ends lost 2 bases and 1 base respectively, with 8 bases between them. The CDR3 DNA follows: TGTGCCAGCAGTTACGGGGCAGTCCAAGAGACCCAGTACTTC. It translates to CASSYGAVQETQYF.

The genes are TRBV5-1 and TRBJ2-5, with D perhaps assigned TRBD1 or TRBD2 (5 bases each). CDR3 length equals 14 residues. Germline assignment: CDR1 SGHRS and CDR2 YFSETQ. The V gene lost 4 bases and the J gene lost 1 base, with 11 bases spanning the gap. The CDR3 DNA is TGCGCCAGCAGCAAGCTAGGGACCCAAGAGACCCAGTACTTC. It specifies CASSKLGTQETQYF.

This clone was recorded once. The J gene is TRBJ1-1, the V gene TRBV25-1; D not resolved. The V and J ends lost 3 bases and 1 base respectively, with 6 bases between them. This CDR3 comprises 13 residues. Germline V gene sequence: CDR1 MGHDK, CDR2 SYGVNS. The CDR3 DNA follows: TGTGCCAGCAGTGACTTTAGGAACACTGAAGCTTTCTTT. Translation: CASSDFRNTEAFF.

This chain uses TRBV5-1 with TRBJ2-5; 11 bases are a match to TRBD2. Germline CDR1 is SGHRS and CDR2 is YFSETQ. Trimming at V came to 3 bases and at J to 7 bases, leaving 14 bases not matched to a gene. This CDR3 is 17 amino acids long. The CDR3 DNA sequence: TGCGCCAGCAGCTCCCGAGGTAGCGGGAGGGACAGTGGGACCCAGTACTTC. Translation gives CASSSRGSGRDSGTQYF.

This sequence joins TRBV28 and TRBJ1-2; D remains ambiguous. Between the trimmed V and J ends, which lost 6 bases and 1 base, there was a span of 12 bases. This CDR3 is built from 14 residues. From germline, CDR1 is MDHEN and CDR2 SYDVKM. In nucleotides, the CDR3 is TGTGCCAGCAGGCCGATCGGGGTTAACTATGGCTACACCTTC. It yields the protein CASRPIGVNYGYTF.

This clone was picked up one time. The chain is built from TRBV9 and TRBJ2-2; 9 nucleotides align to TRBD2. Trimming at V came to 2 bases and at J to 4 bases, leaving 3 bases not matched to a gene. The CDR3 totals 15 residues. Germline CDR1 and CDR2: SGDLS and YYNGEE. The CDR3 DNA reads TGTGCCAGCAGCGTTGGGACTAGCTCCACCGGGGAGCTGTTTTTT. Its protein is CASSVGTSSTGELFF.

The chain couples TRBV5-4 to TRBJ1-6, with D possibly matching TRBD1 (5 bases). CDR1 and CDR2 from the germline V gene are SGHNT and YYREEE (reference sequence). This CDR3 spans 18 amino acids. The germline V and J ends were trimmed by 4 bases and 10 bases, with 27 bases remaining between them. The CDR3 here is CASSALRLGGAFTSPLHF. The CDR3 nucleotides are TGTGCCAGCAGCGCCCTTAGGTTAGGAGGGGCCTTTACCTCACCCCTCCACTTT.

The chain recombines TRBV19 with TRBJ2-7, with unresolved D. The CDR3 runs 13 residues. Germline lookup yields CDR1 LNHDA and CDR2 SQIVND (reference sequence). Trimming shortened V by 3 bases and J by 3 bases, and 9 bases separated the two germline ends. The CDR3 loop is CASSISAFYEQYF. In nucleotides, the CDR3 is TGTGCCAGTAGTATTAGTGCTTTCTACGAGCAGTACTTC.

The chain recombines TRBV2 with TRBJ2-7; the D is unclear. Germline lookup yields CDR1 SNHLY and CDR2 FYNNEI. V shed 4 bases and J shed 6 bases, with 7 bases lying between them. This CDR3 region has 11 residues. The CDR3 bases are TGTGCCAGCAGTGCCTCGGGCGAGCAGTACTTC. The encoded protein is CASSASGEQYF.

As for this clone: Other DNA sequences in the same sample also yield this CDR3. The CDR3 coding sequence is TGTGCCAGCAGCCTGGACACCCTGAACACTGAAGCTTTCTTT. Translating gives CASSLDTLNTEAFF. J is TRBJ1-1 and V is TRBV7-9, with D possibly matching TRBD1 (5 bases). V lost 5 bases, J lost 0 bases, and 10 bases lay in between. Germline V gene lookup returns CDR1 SEHNR and CDR2 FQNEAQ (reference sequence). The CDR3 has 14 amino acids. Full variable domain (rest looked up from reference TRBV7-9 and TRBJ1-1): DTGVSQNPRHKITKRGQNVTFRCDPISEHNRLYWYRQTLGQGPEFLTYFQNEAQLEKSRLLSDRFSAERPKGSFSTLEIQRTEQGDSAMYLCASSLDTLNTEAFFGQGTRLTVV.

CDR3 residues: CAARRQGPNTGELFF. CDR3 bases: TGTGCCGCACGACGACAGGGGCCTAACACCGGGGAGCTGTTTTTT. This chain links TRBV10-3 with TRBJ2-2; 8 bases line up with TRBD1. CDR1 is ENHRY and CDR2 is SYGVKD in the germline V gene. V trimming: 11 bases; J trimming: 2 bases; junction bases outside the gene matches: 10. There are 15 residues in the CDR3.

The CDR3 sequence is CASSLIRGSEQYF. The CDR3 DNA sequence: TGTGCCAGCAGCTTAATCAGGGGGTCCGAGCAGTACTTC. The chain combines TRBV11-2 with TRBJ2-7, with TRBD1 identical over 7 bases. Germline CDR1 is SGHAT and CDR2 is FQNNGV. CDR3 length: 13 amino acids. J gave up 6 bases and V 2 bases, and 4 bases lay outside the gene matches.

As to this clone: This sample also contains other DNA sequences that code for the same CDR3. J is TRBJ1-4 and V is TRBV10-1; D might be TRBD1 (5 bases). In germline, CDR1 is WNHNN, CDR2 SYGVQD (reference sequence). The CDR3 consists of 13 residues. The V end was cut by 4 bases, the J end by 7 bases, with 10 bases between. In nucleotides, the CDR3 is TGCGCCAGCAGTGCTCAGGGCGGTGAAAAACTGTTTTTT. Translating it yields CASSAQGGEKLFF.

The chain is built from TRBV4-1 and TRBJ1-5; 7 bases are a match to TRBD1. V was pared by 1 base and J by 9 bases, with 9 bases of the junction left unmatched. Germline V gives CDR1 MGHRA, CDR2 YSYEKL. The CDR3 runs to 15 residues. The CDR3 reads CASSQGGQRPSPQHF. In DNA, the CDR3 is TGCGCCAGCAGCCAAGGGGGACAGAGGCCTTCGCCCCAGCATTTT.

The rearrangement joins TRBV29-1 to TRBJ2-3; TRBD2 aligns across 11 bases. This CDR3 has 15 residues. Germline CDR1 is SQVTM and CDR2 is ANQGSEA. Trimming cost V 7 bases and J 2 bases; bases outside gene matches: 8. The CDR3 DNA sequence: TGCAGCGCTCGATCGACTAGCGGGGCCACAGATACGCAGTATTTT. Translated: CSARSTSGATDTQYF.

Only one count was recorded for this clone. J is TRBJ1-1 and V is TRBV11-1; TRBD1 aligns across 7 bases. After removal of 5 bases from V and 4 bases from J, the junction contained 7 bases not matched to a gene. The CDR3 has 14 residues. CDR1 and CDR2 (germline): SGHAT, FQDESV (reference sequence). Here the CDR3 DNA reads TGTGCCAGCAGCCAGGGGGATAAGGGCACTGAAGCTTTCTTT. This translates into CASSQGDKGTEAFF. Full variable domain (missing parts from reference TRBV11-1 and TRBJ1-1): EAEVAQSPRYKITEKSQAVAFWCDPISGHATLYWYRQILGQGPELLVQFQDESVVDDSQLPKDRFSAERLKGVDSTLKIQPAELGDSAMYLCASSQGDKGTEAFFGQGTRLTVV.

The V call is TRBV6-1, the J call TRBJ1-6, with TRBD1 matching over 9 bases. CDR3 length: 17 amino acids. Trimming removed 8 bases from V and 5 bases from J; junction bases left unmatched: 13. CDR1 is MNHNS and CDR2 is SASEGT in the germline V gene. The chain's CDR3 is CASSEGTGTGNNSPLHF. The CDR3 DNA reads TGTGCCAGCTCTGAAGGGACCGGGACAGGGAATAATTCACCCCTCCACTTT.